Shown below are 28 T cell receptor beta chains from a single sample sequenced in a study of cytomegalovirus exposure and HLA in healthy donors. Measured with immunoSEQ multiplex PCR; TCRdb has only the in-frame clones, and not every one. The sample consists of 55,000 to 80,000 clones, approximately 95% of them appearing once. The sequencing input was PBMCs. The origin of the receptors is a woman aged 18-30 years in good health and CMV-seropositive.

This chain links TRBV5-6 with TRBJ1-3, with D unclear. The ends were cut back, 3 bases at V and 1 base at J, with 11 bases in the middle. CDR1 is SGHDT, CDR2 YYEEEE, per germline. The CDR3 sequence is 15 residues long. The CDR3 sequence: CASSWRTRSGNTIYF. The CDR3 DNA is TGTGCCAGCAGCTGGAGGACTCGGTCTGGAAACACCATATATTTT.

The chain couples TRBV18 to TRBJ1-5, with 8 nucleotides matching TRBD1. V lost 5 bases, J lost 5 bases, and 5 bases stayed unmatched. This CDR3 is built from 14 residues. Germline-derived CDR1 and CDR2 are KGHSH and LQKENI. The CDR3 here is CASSKSGGDQPQHF. The CDR3 DNA reads as TGTGCCAGCTCAAAATCAGGGGGCGATCAGCCCCAGCATTTT.

V gene TRBV29-1 combines with J gene TRBJ1-1; perhaps TRBD1 as D (6 bases). This CDR3 is 13 amino acids long. Trimming stripped 6 bases from V and 4 bases from J, with 15 bases between. CDR1 SQVTM and CDR2 ANQGSEA come from the germline V gene. The CDR3 bases are TGCAGCGTCGAAAACAGGGCCGGCACTGAAGCTTTCTTT. It specifies CSVENRAGTEAFF.

The chain combines TRBV7-9 with TRBJ2-7; tentatively, D is TRBD1 (5 bases). CDR3 length equals 12 residues. V gave up 8 bases and J gave up 7 bases, with 15 bases separating them. Germline V gene lookup returns CDR1 SEHNR and CDR2 FQNEAQ (reference sequence). This CDR3 reads CASGHYAGEQYF. As DNA, the CDR3 is TGTGCCAGCGGCCATTACGCAGGGGAGCAGTACTTC.

This clone was seen only once. V and J are TRBV4-1 and TRBJ2-5, with 7 bases that match TRBD1. V trimming: 4 bases; J trimming: 4 bases; junction bases outside the gene matches: 3. The CDR3 has 13 residues. The germline V gene encodes CDR1 MGHRA and CDR2 YSYEKL. The CDR3 protein is CASSRQGGETQYF. In DNA form, the CDR3 reads TGCGCCAGCAGCCGACAGGGTGGAGAGACCCAGTACTTC.

The chain employs TRBV28 and TRBJ2-2; D gene ambiguous. Between the trimmed V and J ends, which lost 1 base and 9 bases, there was a span of 9 bases. CDR3 size: 13 residues. Germline CDR1 is MDHEN and CDR2 is SYDVKM. The CDR3 loop is CASSLFRRWELFF. For the CDR3, the DNA is TGTGCCAGCAGTTTATTCCGGAGATGGGAGCTGTTTTTT.

This sequence joins TRBV28 and TRBJ2-7; TRBD2 matches at 8 bases. V was pared by 6 bases and J by 3 bases, with 10 bases of the junction left unmatched. The CDR3 totals 15 residues. The germline V gene encodes CDR1 MDHEN and CDR2 SYDVKM. CDR3 nucleotides: TGTGCCAGCAGCCCACCAGCGGGAGCCAACTACGAGCAGTACTTC. Its translation is CASSPPAGANYEQYF.

This clone appeared once. The V and J genes are TRBV14 and TRBJ1-1; TRBD1 is a possible D gene (5 bases). The CDR3 is made up of 15 amino acids. V dropped 0 bases and J dropped 1 base, with 9 bases sitting between them. From germline, CDR1 is SGHDN and CDR2 FVKESK. CDR3 coding DNA: TGTGCCAGCAGCCAAGATTTGGGGGGGAACACTGAAGCTTTCTTT. Residues: CASSQDLGGNTEAFF. Full variable domain (remainder filled in from reference TRBV14 and TRBJ1-1): EAGVTQFPSHSVIEKGQTVTLRCDPISGHDNLYWYRRVMGKEIKFLLHFVKESKQDESGMPNNRFLAERTGGTYSTLKVQPAELEDSGVYFCASSQDLGGNTEAFFGQGTRLTVV.

The rearrangement joins TRBV19 to TRBJ2-1; a possible D gene is TRBD2 (6 bases). Germline CDR1 reads LNHDA; CDR2 reads SQIVND (reference sequence). V lost 4 bases, J lost 1 base, and 11 bases lay in between. This CDR3 comprises 15 residues. The CDR3 loop is CASSTSGGSYNEQFF. The CDR3 DNA sequence: TGTGCCAGTAGTACATCCGGGGGTTCCTACAATGAGCAGTTCTTC.

The chain joins TRBV30 to TRBJ1-5; TRBD1 matches at 11 bases. Germline lookup yields CDR1 GTSNPN and CDR2 SVGIG (reference sequence). The CDR3 has 18 amino acids. J gave up 6 bases and V 5 bases, and 18 bases lay outside the gene matches. CDR3 protein: CAWAPGQGVYGEFQPQHF. The CDR3 DNA reads TGTGCCTGGGCCCCGGGACAGGGGGTTTATGGTGAGTTTCAGCCCCAGCATTTT.

This chain links TRBV28 with TRBJ2-1; 8 bases are shared with TRBD2. Looked up from germline, CDR1 is MDHEN and CDR2 is SYDVKM. With V trimmed by 6 bases and J by 12 bases, 16 bases remained unmatched. The CDR3 is 15 residues long. The CDR3 DNA follows: TGTGCCAGCAGCTTAACCGGGACTAGGCCCACCCTGCAGTTCTTC. It is translated as CASSLTGTRPTLQFF.

The rearrangement links TRBV15 to TRBJ2-7; 9 positions agree with TRBD2. The CDR3 is 15 amino acids. The germline V gene encodes CDR1 LNHNV and CDR2 YYDKDF (reference sequence). V lost 0 bases to trimming and J lost 2 bases; unmatched junction nucleotides: 2. The CDR3 DNA is TGTGCCACCAGCAGAGAGAGCGGGGGGACCTACGAGCAGTACTTC. The encoded protein is CATSRESGGTYEQYF. Based on the CDR3 plus reference TRBV15 and TRBJ2-7, the full variable domain is DAMVIQNPRYQVTQFGKPVTLSCSQTLNHNVMYWYQQKSSQAPKLLFHYYDKDFNNEADTPDNFQSRRPNTSFCFLDIRSPGLGDTAMYLCATSRESGGTYEQYFGPGTRLTVT.

The rearrangement links TRBV4-1 to TRBJ1-5, with D perhaps matching TRBD1 (6 bases). V was shortened by 6 bases and J by 4 bases, with 19 bases between the two germline ends. The germline V gene encodes CDR1 MGHRA and CDR2 YSYEKL. This CDR3 has 16 residues. The CDR3 loop reads CASRRAWQQGNQPQHF. CDR3 nucleotide sequence: TGCGCCAGCAGGCGCGCTTGGCAACAGGGTAATCAGCCCCAGCATTTT.

The chain combines TRBV27 with TRBJ1-1, with D unclear. Germline assignment: CDR1 MNHEY and CDR2 SMNVEV (reference sequence). The CDR3 is 11 amino acids. V was clipped by 10 bases and J by 2 bases, with 8 bases between them. The CDR3 spells CATHSNTEAFF. DNA for the CDR3: TGTGCCACCCACAGTAACACTGAAGCTTTCTTT.

The gene calls are TRBV5-8 and TRBJ1-5; D possibly corresponds to TRBD1 (6 bases). V was cut by 4 bases and J by 8 bases, with 19 bases left in between. The CDR3 extends over 15 amino acids. Germline assignment: CDR1 SGHTS and CDR2 YDEGEE. The CDR3 coding sequence is TGTGCCAGCAGCCCGCCTGACAGGCGGAGGAAGCCCCAGCATTTT. It yields the protein CASSPPDRRRKPQHF.

The chain couples TRBV10-2 to TRBJ2-1; 9 nucleotides line up with TRBD2. Per germline, CDR1 WSHSY and CDR2 SAAADI. This CDR3 is built from 15 residues. V lost 6 bases and J lost 6; bases outside the gene matches: 9. The CDR3 DNA reads TGCGCCAGCAGAGAAGCGGGGGGTGTTGGCAATGAGCAGTTCTTC. It yields the protein CASREAGGVGNEQFF.

The chain uses TRBV4-1 and TRBJ1-5; unclear D gene. The CDR3 length is 15 residues. The V and J ends lost 5 bases and 10 bases respectively, with 21 bases between them. CDR1 is MGHRA and CDR2 is YSYEKL in the germline V gene. DNA for the CDR3: TGCGCCAGCAGCTGGCAAATTACGGAGGTTTCTCCCCAGCATTTT. Amino acids: CASSWQITEVSPQHF.

This chain joins TRBV5-1 and TRBJ1-1, with TRBD1 matching over 7 bases. Germline CDR1 and CDR2: SGHRS and YFSETQ. The CDR3 totals 13 residues. Trimming took 6 bases from V and 3 from J; bases not matched to a gene: 5. The CDR3 is CASTTGADTEAFF. The CDR3 DNA is TGCGCCAGCACCACAGGGGCTGACACTGAAGCTTTCTTT. The full variable domain, its missing parts supplied by reference TRBV5-1 and TRBJ1-1, is KAGVTQTPRYLIKTRGQQVTLSCSPISGHRSVSWYQQTPGQGLQFLFEYFSETQRNKGNFPGRFSGRQFSNSRSEMNVSTLELGDSALYLCASTTGADTEAFFGQGTRLTVV.

This chain links TRBV5-5 with TRBJ1-5, with 11 bases fitting TRBD1. The CDR3 spans 16 residues. The germline gives CDR1 SGHKS, CDR2 YYEKEE (reference sequence). Trimming cost V 1 base and J 5 bases; bases outside gene matches: 5. CDR3 loop: CASSLTPGQGDQPQHF. DNA of the CDR3: TGTGCCAGCAGCTTGACCCCGGGACAGGGGGATCAGCCCCAGCATTTT. The full variable domain, in which reference TRBV5-5 and TRBJ1-5 provide the parts outside the CDR3, is DAGVTQSPTHLIKTRGQQVTLRCSPISGHKSVSWYQQVLGQGPQFIFQYYEKEERGRGNFPDRFSARQFPNYSSELNVNALLLGDSALYLCASSLTPGQGDQPQHFGDGTRLSIL.

The J gene is TRBJ2-3, the V gene TRBV10-3, with a possible D match to TRBD2 (6 bases). Between the trimmed V and J ends, which lost 9 bases and 3 bases, there was a span of 25 bases. Germline V gene lookup returns CDR1 ENHRY and CDR2 SYGVKD. This CDR3 has 17 residues. This CDR3 is CAISPKRLARGTDTQYF. CDR3 DNA: TGTGCCATTTCTCCGAAGCGCCTAGCGAGAGGGACAGATACGCAGTATTTT.

The chain employs TRBV7-2 and TRBJ2-1; 7 bases align to TRBD2. The length of the CDR3 is 17 residues. Germline V CDR1 and CDR2: SGHTA, FQGNSA. The V and J ends lost 8 bases and 3 bases, in that order; junction bases with no gene match: 16. CDR3 sequence (DNA): TGTGCCAGCGCGGGCCGGCGGCCGGGGGGTCTCTACAATGAGCAGTTCTTC. Translating it yields CASAGRRPGGLYNEQFF.

J is TRBJ1-1 and V is TRBV6-6; TRBD1 might be the D (5 bases). Germline values: CDR1 MNHNY, CDR2 SVGAGI (reference sequence). V lost 3 bases and J 4 bases, leaving 12 bases between the germline ends. The CDR3 has 14 residues. This CDR3 reads CASSYRGSVTEAFF. DNA of the CDR3: TGTGCCAGCAGTTATAGGGGATCCGTCACTGAAGCTTTCTTT.

The chain joins TRBV19 to TRBJ2-2, with TRBD2 as a possible D gene (5 bases). Trimming removed 7 bases from V and 4 bases from J, with 16 bases in between. The V gene's germline CDR1 is LNHDA and CDR2 SQIVND (reference sequence). The CDR3 covers 15 residues. The CDR3 DNA reads as TGTGCCAGTACCAACTTGGGAGAAATCACCGGGGAGCTGTTTTTT. The encoded protein is CASTNLGEITGELFF.

This chain links TRBV6-5 with TRBJ2-3; tentatively, D is TRBD2 (5 bases). The V and J ends lost 6 bases and 1 base respectively, with 11 bases between them. The germline CDR1 and CDR2 sequences are MNHEY and SVGAGI. CDR3 size: 14 residues. The DNA of the CDR3 is TGTGCCAGCAGGCCGGGGTGGGGCACAGATACGCAGTATTTT. Its translation is CASRPGWGTDTQYF.

The CDR3 spells CASSEFQGANEQYF. In nucleotides, the CDR3 is TGTGCCAGCAGTGAATTCCAGGGGGCTAACGAGCAGTACTTC. This sequence joins TRBV2 and TRBJ2-7; 8 positions agree with TRBD1. This CDR3 is built from 14 residues. The germline V gene has CDR1 SNHLY and CDR2 FYNNEI. Losses at the gene ends were 2 bases for V and 5 bases for J; bases not matched to a gene: 5.

V and J are TRBV25-1 and TRBJ1-1, with 7 bases matching TRBD1. The CDR3 spans 13 residues. The V gene's germline CDR1 is MGHDK and CDR2 SYGVNS. V lost 6 bases to trimming and J lost 10 bases; unmatched junction nucleotides: 11. The CDR3 bases are TGTGCCAGCAGAACAGGGGCTCAAACAGGAGCTTTCTTT. It encodes CASRTGAQTGAFF.

This clone was seen a single time. The chain uses TRBV5-1 and TRBJ2-5, with D maybe TRBD1 (5 bases). The length of the CDR3 is 11 residues. V shed 5 bases and J shed 7 bases, with 9 bases lying between them. Germline loops: CDR1 SGHRS, CDR2 YFSETQ. CDR3 loop: CASRAQGTQYF. The DNA of the CDR3 is TGCGCCAGCAGGGCCCAGGGGACCCAGTACTTC.

The V call is TRBV5-1, the J call TRBJ2-5; the D is unclear. CDR3 length: 11 residues. CDR1 is SGHRS and CDR2 is YFSETQ in the germline V gene. V dropped 5 bases and J dropped 5 bases, with 7 bases sitting between them. The CDR3 loop is CASRLRETQYF. The CDR3 DNA sequence: TGCGCCAGCAGACTCAGGGAGACCCAGTACTTC.